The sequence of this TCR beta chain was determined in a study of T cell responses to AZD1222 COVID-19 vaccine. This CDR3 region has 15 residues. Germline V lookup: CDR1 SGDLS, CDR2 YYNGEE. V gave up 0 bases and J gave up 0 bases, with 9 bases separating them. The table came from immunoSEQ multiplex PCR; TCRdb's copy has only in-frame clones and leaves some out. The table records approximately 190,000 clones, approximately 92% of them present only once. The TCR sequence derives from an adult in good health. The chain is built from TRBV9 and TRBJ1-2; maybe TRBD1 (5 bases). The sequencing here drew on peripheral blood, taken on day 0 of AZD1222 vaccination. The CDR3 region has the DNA TGTGCCAGCAGCGTAGCAGGGCCTGCTAACTATGGCTACACCTTC. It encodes CASSVAGPANYGYTF.